These 2 T cell receptor beta chains were sequenced from one sample in a study of cytomegalovirus exposure and HLA in healthy donors. The PCR contained 60 Vbeta and 13 Jbeta primers. The protocol was immunoSEQ multiplex PCR, while the TCRdb copy is restricted to in-frame clones and leaves out a portion. The table includes about 110,000 clones, about 70% detected once. Sample: PBMCs. The receptor set was obtained from a man aged 25 to 40 in good health and CMV-seropositive.

This clone occurred a few times. The V gene is TRBV13, the J gene TRBJ1-1; possibly TRBD1 for D (6 bases). CDR1 is PRHDT and CDR2 is FYEKMQ in the germline V gene (reference sequence). This CDR3 comprises 15 residues. Trimming took 5 bases from V and 0 from J, leaving 13 bases between them. The DNA of the CDR3 is TGTGCCAGCAGCAACCGACAGGAGATGAACACTGAAGCTTTCTTT. Protein product: CASSNRQEMNTEAFF. The variable domain in full, completed from reference TRBV13 and TRBJ1-1, reads AAGVIQSPRHLIKEKRETATLKCYPIPRHDTVYWYQQGPGQDPQFLISFYEKMQSDKGSIPDRFSAQQFSDYHSELNMSSLELGDSALYFCASSNRQEMNTEAFFGQGTRLTVV.

This clone was seen more than once but under ten times. CDR3 amino acids: CASDTSGGTEAFF. CDR3 sequence (DNA): TGTGCCAGCGATACGTCCGGGGGGACTGAAGCTTTCTTT. V is TRBV2 and J is TRBJ1-1; D is possibly TRBD1 (5 bases). Germline-derived CDR1 and CDR2 are SNHLY and FYNNEI. V was pared by 8 bases and J by 5 bases, with 15 bases between. The CDR3 totals 13 residues.